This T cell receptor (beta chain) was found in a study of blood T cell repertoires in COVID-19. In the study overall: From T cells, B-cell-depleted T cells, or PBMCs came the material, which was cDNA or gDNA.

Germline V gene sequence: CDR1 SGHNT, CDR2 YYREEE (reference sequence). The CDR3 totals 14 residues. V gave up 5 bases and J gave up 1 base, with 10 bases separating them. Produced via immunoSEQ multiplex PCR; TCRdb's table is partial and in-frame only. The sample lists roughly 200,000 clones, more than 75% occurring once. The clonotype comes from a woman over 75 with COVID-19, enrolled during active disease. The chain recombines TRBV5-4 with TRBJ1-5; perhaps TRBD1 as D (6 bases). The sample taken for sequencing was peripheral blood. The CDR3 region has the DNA TGTGCCAGCAGTTCTCAGGGGAGCAATCAGCCCCAGCATTTT. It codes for CASSSQGSNQPQHF.